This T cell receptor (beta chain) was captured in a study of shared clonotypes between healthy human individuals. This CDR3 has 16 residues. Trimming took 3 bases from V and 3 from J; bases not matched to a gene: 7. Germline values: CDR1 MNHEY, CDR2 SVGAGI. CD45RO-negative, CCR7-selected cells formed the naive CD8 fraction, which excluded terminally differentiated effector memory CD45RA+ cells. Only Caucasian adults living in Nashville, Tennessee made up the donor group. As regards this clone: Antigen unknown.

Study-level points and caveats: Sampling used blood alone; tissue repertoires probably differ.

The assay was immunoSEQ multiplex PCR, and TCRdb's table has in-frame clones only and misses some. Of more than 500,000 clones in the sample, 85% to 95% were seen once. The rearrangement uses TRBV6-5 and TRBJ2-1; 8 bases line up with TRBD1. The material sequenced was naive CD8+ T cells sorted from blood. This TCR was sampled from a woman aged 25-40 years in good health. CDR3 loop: CASSYSTGDIYNEQFF. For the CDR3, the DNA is TGTGCCAGCAGTTATTCGACAGGGGACATCTACAATGAGCAGTTCTTC.